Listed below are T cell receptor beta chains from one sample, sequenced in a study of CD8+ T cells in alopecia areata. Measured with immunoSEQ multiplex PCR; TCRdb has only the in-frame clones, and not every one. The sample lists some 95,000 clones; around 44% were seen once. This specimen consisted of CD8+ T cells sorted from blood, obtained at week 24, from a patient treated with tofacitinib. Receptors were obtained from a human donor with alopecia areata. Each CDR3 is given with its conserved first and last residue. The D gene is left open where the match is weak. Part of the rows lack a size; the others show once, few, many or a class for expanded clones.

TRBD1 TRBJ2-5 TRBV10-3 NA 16 TGTGCCATCAGTGAGCCCCTGACAGGGCCAGAAGAGACCCAGTACTTC CAISEPLTGPEETQYF
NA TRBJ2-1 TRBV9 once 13 TGTGCCAGCAGTATAACCCCACGGGATGAGCAGTTCTTC CASSITPRDEQFF
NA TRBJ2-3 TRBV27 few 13 TGTGCCAGCAGTTCCACCAACACAGATACGCAGTATTTT CASSSTNTDTQYF
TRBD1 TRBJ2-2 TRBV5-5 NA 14 TGTGCCAGCAGCCCACTGAGGGACAGCCGATTGTTGTTTTTT CASSPLRDSRLLFF
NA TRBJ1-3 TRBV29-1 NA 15 TGCAGCGTTCACTTTGCCGCTTCCTCTGGAAACACCATATATTTT CSVHFAASSGNTIYF
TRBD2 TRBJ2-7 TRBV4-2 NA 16 TGTGCCAGCAGCCCTACTAGCGGGAGGTCCCCCTACGAGCAGTACTTC CASSPTSGRSPYEQYF
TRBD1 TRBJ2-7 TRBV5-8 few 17 TGTGCCAGCAGCCAAGTAGCCCTCGGGACAGGGGGTTTGGGGCAGTACTTC CASSQVALGTGGLGQYF
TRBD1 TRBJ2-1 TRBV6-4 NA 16 TGTGCCAGCAGTGACTCGGACAGGGGAACTTACAATGAGCAGTTCTTC CASSDSDRGTYNEQFF
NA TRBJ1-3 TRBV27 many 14 TGTGCCAGCAGTTTACGAGGGGCTGGAAACACCATATATTTT CASSLRGAGNTIYF
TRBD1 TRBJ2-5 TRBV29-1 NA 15 TGCAGCGTTGAGAATACAGGGGAAGGGAAAGAGACCCAGTACTTC CSVENTGEGKETQYF
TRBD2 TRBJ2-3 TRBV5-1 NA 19 TGCGCCAGCAGCTCCTGGGGAATACTAGCGCCGGGAAGGGTAGATACGCAGTATTTT CASSSWGILAPGRVDTQYF
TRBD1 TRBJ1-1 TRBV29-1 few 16 TGCAGCGTCACAAGACAGGGGGCTCGGGGAAACACTGAAGCTTTCTTT CSVTRQGARGNTEAFF
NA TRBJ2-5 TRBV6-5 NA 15 TGTGCCAGCAGTCGGGAACGTAGCCACCAAGAGACCCAGTACTTC CASSRERSHQETQYF
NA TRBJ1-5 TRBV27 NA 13 TGTGCCAGCAGTCATAATAGCAATCAGCCCCAGCATTTT CASSHNSNQPQHF
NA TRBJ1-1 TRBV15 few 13 TGTGCCACCAGCAGAGTCAGCGGCACTGAAGCTTTCTTT CATSRVSGTEAFF
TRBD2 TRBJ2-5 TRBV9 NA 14 TGTGCCAGCAGCACACTAGCGGCCCAAGAGACCCAGTACTTC CASSTLAAQETQYF
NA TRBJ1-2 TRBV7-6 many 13 TGTGCCAGCAGCGATAGACCCGAGCGTGGCTACACCTTC CASSDRPERGYTF
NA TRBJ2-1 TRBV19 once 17 TGTGCCAGTAGTGTACCTCCATTTATCGACCCCCACAATGAGCAGTTCTTC CASSVPPFIDPHNEQFF
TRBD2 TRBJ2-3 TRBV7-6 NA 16 TGTGCCAGTTCTCCATACAGCGGGAGCGGCACAGATACGCAGTATTTT CASSPYSGSGTDTQYF
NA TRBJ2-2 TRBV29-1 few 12 TGCAGCGCCCGGGGCCCAAGTGGGGAGCTGTTTTTT CSARGPSGELFF
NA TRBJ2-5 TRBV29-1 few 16 TGCAGCGTTGAAGATTTCGGTGGGAGAGGTCGAGAGACCCAGTACTTC CSVEDFGGRGRETQYF
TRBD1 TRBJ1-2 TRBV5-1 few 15 TGCGCCAGCAGCTTACAGGGGGGACAATTGGATGGCTACACCTTC CASSLQGGQLDGYTF
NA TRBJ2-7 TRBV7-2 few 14 TGTGCCAGCAGCCCTGGGTTATCGCTCTACGAGCAGTACTTC CASSPGLSLYEQYF
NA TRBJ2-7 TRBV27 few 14 TGTGCCAGCAGTTTAGGGGGAGTGGGGCGGGAGCAGTACTTC CASSLGGVGREQYF
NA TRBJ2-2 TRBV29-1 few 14 TGCAGCGTTGATAGGGGCGGGAACACCGGGGAGCTGTTTTTT CSVDRGGNTGELFF
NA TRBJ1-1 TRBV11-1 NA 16 TGTGCCAGCAGCCCCTCGTCGGGACCCCGAGACACTGAAGCTTTCTTT CASSPSSGPRDTEAFF
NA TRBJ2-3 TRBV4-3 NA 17 TGCGCCAGCAGCCAAGATGACGGCGCCAGGGGATCGGATACGCAGTATTTT CASSQDDGARGSDTQYF
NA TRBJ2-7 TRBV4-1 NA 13 TGCGCCAGCAGCGGGGGACACACCTACGAGCAGTACTTC CASSGGHTYEQYF
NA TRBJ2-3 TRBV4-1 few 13 TGCGCCAGCAGCCCCGGGCTGGGGGATACGCAGTATTTT CASSPGLGDTQYF
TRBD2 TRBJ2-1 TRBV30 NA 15 TGTGCCTGGAGCGCGAGCGGGACGTCCTACAATGAGCAGTTCTTC CAWSASGTSYNEQFF
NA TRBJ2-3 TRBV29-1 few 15 TGCAGCGTTGAAGGCGCTCTGCCGCAAGAAGATACGCAGTATTTT CSVEGALPQEDTQYF
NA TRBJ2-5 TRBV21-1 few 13 TGTGCCAGCAGCAATAGCGGGGAAGAGACCCAGTACTTC CASSNSGEETQYF
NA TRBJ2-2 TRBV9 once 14 TGTGCCAGCAGCGGGCTTAAGGGCACCGGGGAGCTGTTTTTT CASSGLKGTGELFF
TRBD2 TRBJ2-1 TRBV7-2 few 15 TGTGCCAGCAGCTTAGGCAGCGGGAGACTCAATGAGCAGTTCTTC CASSLGSGRLNEQFF
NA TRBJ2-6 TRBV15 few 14 TGTGCCACGGGGAAAAGGGTCGGGGCCAACGTCCTGACTTTC CATGKRVGANVLTF
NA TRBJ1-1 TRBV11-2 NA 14 TGTGCCAGCAGCTTAGTTGGGGGGCGGACTGAAGCTTTCTTT CASSLVGGRTEAFF
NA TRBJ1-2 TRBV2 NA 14 TGTGCCAGCAGTGGCGACTCCCGGGGCTATGGCTACACCTTC CASSGDSRGYGYTF
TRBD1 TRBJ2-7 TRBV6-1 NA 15 TGTGCCAGCAGTGAAGAAGGGGGCAGCTCCTACGAGCAGTACTTC CASSEEGGSSYEQYF
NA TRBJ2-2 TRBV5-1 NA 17 TGCGCCAGCAGCCCCGGGGCGCGGCGATTGAACACCGGGGAGCTGTTTTTT CASSPGARRLNTGELFF
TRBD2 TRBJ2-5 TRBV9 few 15 TGTGCCAGCAGCGTGGGTAGCGGGAGTGGAGAGACCCAGTACTTC CASSVGSGSGETQYF
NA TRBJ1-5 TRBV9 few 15 TGTGCCAGCAGCGTAGGGGGCAGCAACAATCAGCCCCAGCATTTT CASSVGGSNNQPQHF
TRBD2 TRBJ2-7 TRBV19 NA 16 TGTGCCAGTAGTCAACTTGGGACTAGCGGACCCTACGAGCAGTACTTC CASSQLGTSGPYEQYF
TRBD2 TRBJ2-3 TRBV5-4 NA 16 TGTGCCAGCAGCCCCCGGTCGAGACTAGCGGGAGATACGCAGTATTTT CASSPRSRLAGDTQYF